The 29 T cell receptor beta chains in this list originate from one sample, sequenced in a study of human thymus T cells. The data were produced by immunoSEQ multiplex PCR, yet TCRdb's version contains in-frame clones alone and is incomplete. The sample includes under 150,000 clones, around 94% seen only once; the top ten take under 0.025%. Thymus tissue for the work was resected from patients undergoing corrective heart surgery. Sequenced input: thymus tissue. The source is a boy in the first two years of life with a congenital heart defect but otherwise immunologically healthy.

V is TRBV28 and J is TRBJ2-3; 9 nucleotides match TRBD2. CDR3 size: 15 residues. After removal of 8 bases from V and 3 bases from J, the junction contained 9 bases not matched to a gene. In germline, CDR1 is MDHEN, CDR2 SYDVKM. The CDR3 DNA follows: TGTGCCAGCTGGCGGAGCGGGGGGCAGACAGATACGCAGTATTTT. Protein: CASWRSGGQTDTQYF.

V is TRBV6-7 and J is TRBJ2-5; D gene unclear. TRBV6-7 is noted as an ORF with a role that remains uncertain. This CDR3 is built from 15 residues. V was pared by 2 bases and J by 0 bases, with 10 bases between. The CDR3 region is CASSYPSAYQETQYF. The DNA for the CDR3 is TGTGCCAGCAGTTACCCCAGTGCGTACCAAGAGACCCAGTACTTC.

The chain combines TRBV2 with TRBJ2-2; no clear D gene. V shed 7 bases and J shed 8 bases, with 14 bases lying between them. Germline-derived CDR1 and CDR2 are SNHLY and FYNNEI. The CDR3 runs 13 residues. The CDR3 loop is CASKKEPWGELFF. The CDR3 nucleotides are TGTGCCAGCAAGAAGGAGCCCTGGGGGGAGCTGTTTTTT.

V usage is TRBV27 and J usage is TRBJ2-1, with 7 bases matching TRBD2. Trimming removed 5 bases from V and 2 bases from J; junction bases left unmatched: 9. The CDR3 is 16 residues long. From germline, CDR1 is MNHEY and CDR2 SMNVEV (reference sequence). This CDR3 reads CASSPLGLEPYNEQFF. The CDR3 DNA reads as TGTGCCAGCAGTCCACTCGGACTAGAGCCCTACAATGAGCAGTTCTTC.

This clone was seen once. This chain uses TRBV9 with TRBJ2-1; TRBD2 agrees at 10 bases. The V gene's germline CDR1 is SGDLS and CDR2 YYNGEE. This CDR3 comprises 17 residues. With 0 bases clipped from V and 0 bases from J, the junction kept 3 bases outside the gene matches. The CDR3 loop reads CASSVDKRGGSYNEQFF. For the CDR3, the DNA is TGTGCCAGCAGCGTAGATAAGCGGGGGGGCTCCTACAATGAGCAGTTCTTC.

The count of this clone is one. This chain uses TRBV29-1 with TRBJ2-1; D unresolved. The germline V gene has CDR1 SQVTM and CDR2 ANQGSEA. The CDR3 consists of 10 residues. The V and J ends lost 3 bases and 10 bases respectively, with 7 bases between them. The CDR3 sequence is CSVEDAEQFF. The DNA of the CDR3 is TGCAGCGTTGAGGACGCGGAGCAGTTCTTC.

In this sample, this clone turned up a few times. J is TRBJ1-2 and V is TRBV20-1, with D unresolved. Germline CDR1 DFQATT, CDR2 SNEGSKA (reference sequence). Trimming left V 5 bases short and J 3 bases short, with 4 bases between. This CDR3 region has 10 residues. As DNA, the CDR3 is TGCAGTGCTGGACACTATGGCTACACCTTC. This sequence encodes CSAGHYGYTF.

This chain joins TRBV5-5 and TRBJ2-5, with D unclear. CDR1 and CDR2 from the germline V gene are SGHKS and YYEKEE (reference sequence). This CDR3 is built from 12 residues. V gave up 0 bases and J gave up 0 bases, with 0 bases separating them. This CDR3 reads CASSLDQETQYF. The CDR3 DNA follows: TGTGCCAGCAGCTTGGACCAAGAGACCCAGTACTTC.

The V call is TRBV11-3, the J call TRBJ2-7; the D call may be TRBD1 or TRBD2 (5 bases each). This CDR3 region has 12 residues. Germline CDR1 reads SGHNT; CDR2 reads YENEEA. V shed 0 bases and J shed 6 bases, with 6 bases lying between them. The CDR3 DNA follows: TGTGCCAGCAGCTTAGATGGGGGCGAGCAGTACTTC. The encoded protein is CASSLDGGEQYF. Variable domain in full (rest from reference TRBV11-3 and TRBJ2-7): EAGVVQSPRYKIIEKKQPVAFWCNPISGHNTLYWYLQNLGQGPELLIRYENEEAVDDSQLPKDRFSAERLKGVDSTLKIQPAELGDSAVYLCASSLDGGEQYFGPGTRLTVT.

This clone was recorded once. V gene TRBV7-6 combines with J gene TRBJ1-4; D uncertain. The ends were cut back, 3 bases at V and 0 bases at J, with 2 bases in the middle. From germline, CDR1 is SGHVS and CDR2 FNYEAQ. This CDR3 has 13 amino acids. This CDR3 reads CASSFATNEKLFF. DNA of the CDR3: TGTGCCAGCAGCTTTGCAACTAATGAAAAACTGTTTTTT.

This sequence joins TRBV14 and TRBJ1-1; D is ambiguous. This CDR3 spans 19 amino acids. V lost 3 bases and J lost 0, with 23 bases in between. CDR1 and CDR2 from the germline V gene are SGHDN and FVKESK. CDR3 sequence reads: CASSQRFGKLSSMNTEAFF. In DNA, the CDR3 is TGTGCCAGCAGCCAGAGGTTTGGAAAACTCTCTTCCATGAACACTGAAGCTTTCTTT.

The chain employs TRBV11-2 and TRBJ2-3; D is unclear. This CDR3 comprises 16 residues. CDR1 is SGHAT and CDR2 is FQNNGV in the germline V gene. V was clipped by 1 base and J by 0 bases, with 11 bases between them. In DNA form, the CDR3 reads TGTGCCAGCAGCTTAGGTTCAGCCCCGAGCACAGATACGCAGTATTTT. It codes for CASSLGSAPSTDTQYF.

The CDR3 DNA sequence: TGCGCCAGCAGCGGGGCCCAGTACTTC. It is translated as CASSGAQYF. The chain links TRBV4-3 to TRBJ2-5, with D unclear. Germline V gene sequence: CDR1 LGHNA, CDR2 YSLEER. This CDR3 comprises 9 residues. The germline V and J ends were trimmed by 5 bases and 9 bases, with 4 bases remaining between them.

This clone was observed once. V gene TRBV4-1 combines with J gene TRBJ2-5; TRBD2 might be the D (5 bases). From germline, CDR1 is MGHRA and CDR2 YSYEKL. The length of the CDR3 is 14 residues. Trimming stripped 2 bases from V and 0 bases from J, with 7 bases between. The CDR3 reads CASSQTRDQETQYF. CDR3 DNA sequence: TGCGCCAGCAGCCAAACTAGGGACCAAGAGACCCAGTACTTC.

The chain has TRBV15 and TRBJ2-7; D unclear. Germline CDR1 is LNHNV and CDR2 is YYDKDF (reference sequence). Between the trimmed V and J ends, which lost 5 bases and 6 bases, there was a span of 11 bases. The CDR3 runs 12 residues. CDR3 nucleotide sequence: TGTGCCACCAGCCCGATGGTCGGCGAGCAGTACTTC. This gives the protein CATSPMVGEQYF. Based on the CDR3 plus reference TRBV15 and TRBJ2-7, the full variable domain is DAMVIQNPRYQVTQFGKPVTLSCSQTLNHNVMYWYQQKSSQAPKLLFHYYDKDFNNEADTPDNFQSRRPNTSFCFLDIRSPGLGDTAMYLCATSPMVGEQYFGPGTRLTVT.

The chain joins TRBV6-1 to TRBJ2-7, with D maybe TRBD2 (7 bases). The V end lost 1 base, the J end lost 2 bases, and 15 bases lay between the germline ends. The V gene's germline CDR1 is MNHNS and CDR2 SASEGT. CDR3 length equals 16 residues. CDR3 residues: CASSEGGLAAAYEQYF. CDR3 nucleotide sequence: TGTGCCAGCAGTGAAGGGGGGCTAGCGGCCGCCTACGAGCAGTACTTC.

V gene TRBV5-6 combines with J gene TRBJ1-5; no clear D gene. This CDR3 spans 12 amino acids. Germline CDR1 and CDR2: SGHDT and YYEEEE. V was shortened by 4 bases and J by 9 bases, with 11 bases between the two germline ends. CDR3 sequence: CASSPYRGPQHF. CDR3 nucleotide sequence: TGTGCCAGCAGCCCTTACCGGGGGCCCCAGCATTTT.

This chain links TRBV11-2 with TRBJ2-5; 10 bases match TRBD2. The CDR3 is 18 residues long. V lost 4 bases, J lost 5 bases, and 16 bases stayed unmatched. Germline CDR1 reads SGHAT; CDR2 reads FQNNGV. The CDR3 sequence is CASSSLTQAGGHLETQYF. The CDR3 DNA reads TGTGCCAGCAGCTCTTTAACTCAAGCGGGGGGGCATTTGGAGACCCAGTACTTC.

The chain carries TRBV28 and TRBJ1-5; TRBD1 agrees at 8 bases. Germline-derived CDR1 and CDR2 are MDHEN and SYDVKM. V lost 6 bases to trimming and J lost 2 bases; unmatched junction nucleotides: 6. The CDR3 has 15 amino acids. The CDR3: CASSPTGDGNQPQHF. As DNA, the CDR3 is TGTGCCAGCAGCCCGACAGGGGACGGCAATCAGCCCCAGCATTTT.

The chain joins TRBV2 to TRBJ1-5; 7 bases line up with TRBD1. Trimming cost V 9 bases and J 9 bases; bases outside gene matches: 5. CDR3 size: 11 residues. Germline CDR1 is SNHLY and CDR2 is FYNNEI. CDR3 nucleotides: TGTGCCAGGAGGGGGCGGGGGCCCCAGCATTTT. This translates into CARRGRGPQHF.

This clone has just one count. The chain couples TRBV15 to TRBJ1-5; TRBD1 agrees at 8 bases. CDR3 size: 13 residues. The V and J ends lost 3 bases and 9 bases, in that order; junction bases with no gene match: 4. Germline loops: CDR1 LNHNV, CDR2 YYDKDF (reference sequence). CDR3 sequence (DNA): TGTGCCACCAGCAGGCGGGACAGGACGCCCCAGCATTTT. Translated: CATSRRDRTPQHF.

This clone came up once. V is TRBV10-1 and J is TRBJ2-1; 8 bases are shared with TRBD2. The germline V gene has CDR1 WNHNN and CDR2 SYGVQD (reference sequence). Losses at the gene ends were 7 bases for V and 8 bases for J; bases not matched to a gene: 7. The CDR3 sequence is 13 residues long. The CDR3, as DNA: TGCGCCAGCACGGGACTAGGAGTAGATGAGCAGTTCTTC. It yields the protein CASTGLGVDEQFF.

The chain recombines TRBV5-4 with TRBJ2-1; the match to TRBD1 covers 9 bases. This CDR3 spans 16 amino acids. Losses at the gene ends were 4 bases for V and 6 bases for J; bases not matched to a gene: 11. Per germline, CDR1 SGHNT and CDR2 YYREEE (reference sequence). The CDR3 bases are TGTGCCAGCAGCCTGGGGGACAGGGTTGTGTGCAATGAGCAGTTCTTC. Amino acid sequence: CASSLGDRVVCNEQFF.

This clone has a single count. The chain uses TRBV5-6 and TRBJ1-5; D call uncertain. V gave up 2 bases and J gave up 4 bases, with 13 bases separating them. Per the germline V gene, CDR1 is SGHDT and CDR2 is YYEEEE. The CDR3 is made up of 15 amino acids. CDR3 sequence reads: CASSFGPGRNQPQHF. The DNA of the CDR3 is TGTGCCAGCAGCTTTGGGCCCGGGCGGAATCAGCCCCAGCATTTT.

The chain is built from TRBV28 and TRBJ1-4; D is perhaps TRBD1 (5 bases). With 5 bases removed from V and 0 bases from J, the gap between germline ends came to 7 bases. Germline V gives CDR1 MDHEN, CDR2 SYDVKM. This CDR3 contains 14 residues. The CDR3: CASSGHSTNEKLFF. DNA of the CDR3: TGTGCCAGCAGTGGACACTCAACTAATGAAAAACTGTTTTTT.

The chain is built from TRBV28 and TRBJ2-7, with 8 positions matching TRBD1. Trimming removed 3 bases from V and 5 bases from J; junction bases left unmatched: 6. The CDR3 runs to 14 residues. CDR1 is MDHEN, CDR2 SYDVKM, per germline. The CDR3 region is CASSFNGQGNEQYF. As DNA, the CDR3 is TGTGCCAGCAGTTTTAACGGACAGGGTAACGAGCAGTACTTC.

The rearrangement joins TRBV7-9 to TRBJ2-5; D gene unclear. The CDR3 runs to 16 residues. V gave up 1 base and J gave up 1 base, with 13 bases separating them. The V gene's germline CDR1 is SEHNR and CDR2 FQNEAQ (reference sequence). In nucleotides, the CDR3 is TGTGCCAGCAGCTTAGGTCCAGCCGCAATCCAAGAGACCCAGTACTTC. This translates into CASSLGPAAIQETQYF.

This chain uses TRBV11-2 with TRBJ2-2, with 10 bases matching TRBD2. The CDR3 loop spans 18 amino acids. Looked up from germline, CDR1 is SGHAT and CDR2 is FQNNGV. After removal of 2 bases from V and 5 bases from J, the junction contained 11 bases not matched to a gene. The CDR3, as DNA: TGTGCCAGCAGCTTATCGAGGACTAGCGGATCGGGGACCGGGGAGCTGTTTTTT. It is translated as CASSLSRTSGSGTGELFF.

This chain uses TRBV11-2 with TRBJ1-2; D not certain. V was cut by 5 bases and J by 6 bases, with 16 bases left in between. Germline V gives CDR1 SGHAT, CDR2 FQNNGV. The CDR3 consists of 14 residues. The CDR3 protein is CASSPLQPWDGYTF. CDR3 DNA sequence: TGTGCCAGCAGCCCTCTGCAGCCTTGGGATGGCTACACCTTC.